Listed below are T cell receptor beta chains from one sample, sequenced in a study of immune reconstitution after stem cell transplant in scleroderma. Via MiXCR, TCRdb re-called the RT-PCR reads, giving one row per CDR3 protein. The sample lists 2,000 to 2,500 distinct CDR3 sequences, over 7% occurring once. The sample here was taken before or after autologous hematopoietic stem cell transplantation (not recorded which). These receptors all come from a male donor with systemic sclerosis. The conserved cysteine and the conserved F or W are not part of the CDR3 here. Not every row has a clone size; where given, it reads once, few, many or a size class.

V gene | clone size | CDR3 protein
TRBV6-5 | large | ASSPAGNTEAF
TRBV7-2 | NA | AGSPRQGRGVTEAL
TRBV28 | medium-sized | ASSLVGARRNTQY
TRBV20-1 | medium-sized | SARGFPRETENTEAF
TRBV29-1 | medium-sized | SAVLTDYNEQF
TRBV5-5 | medium-sized | ASSPGTIYGYT
TRBV11-2 | NA | ASSLAMGVYEQY
TRBV7-9 | medium-sized | ASSLATGTANTGELF
TRBV10-2 | medium-sized | ASRGGFTEAF
TRBV29-1 | medium-sized | SVEVGRVYNEQF
TRBV29-1 | few | SVEVGSAQH
TRBV2 | medium-sized | ASGTGGGTEAF
TRBV29-1 | medium-sized | SVHRDGTHYGYT
TRBV15 | medium-sized | ATSRDGRSGEQY
TRBV20-1 | medium-sized | SARGRLAGGPRAQETQY
TRBV20-1 | NA | SATIPQGGRADTQY
TRBV5-6 | medium-sized | ASSRTVDTEAF
TRBV20-1 | medium-sized | SAPDYGGGGPETQY
TRBV3-1 | medium-sized | ASSQLAGTEAF
TRBV19 | NA | ASSPADSLNTEAF
TRBV28 | large | ASSLGTAYSNQPQH
TRBV5-5 | few | ASSWEGTTSSYEQY
TRBV12-3/TRBV12-4 | medium-sized | ASSLEGGSYYEQY
TRBV7-2 | medium-sized | ASSFRMNTDTQY
TRBV20-1 | NA | SARPLAGGHEQF
TRBV15 | hyperexpanded | ATSVLSGSTDTQY
TRBV12-3/TRBV12-4 | medium-sized | ASSLTGAHNEQF